This entry lists 10 T cell receptor beta chains sequenced from one sample in a study of control samples from healthy donors and cancer patients. Sequencing was performed with immunoSEQ multiplex PCR; in TCRdb, only in-frame clones are kept and a portion is missing. The sample contains under 150,000 clones, roughly 91% of which appear only once. Source material: PBMCs. The receptors come from a man aged 45-60 years with head and neck cancer.

The V and J genes are TRBV4-3 and TRBJ1-2, with 8 positions matching TRBD1. The germline V gene encodes CDR1 LGHNA and CDR2 YSLEER. V gave up 4 bases and J gave up 3 bases; unmatched junction bases: 7. The CDR3 covers 15 residues. This CDR3 is CASSRKTGEYYGYTF. In DNA, the CDR3 is TGCGCCAGCAGCCGTAAGACAGGGGAGTACTATGGCTACACCTTC.

The DNA of the CDR3 is TGTGCCAGCAGCTCCAGGACAGCTAACTCCTACGAGCAGTACTTC. Amino acids: CASSSRTANSYEQYF. The chain combines TRBV7-2 with TRBJ2-7, with D maybe TRBD1 (6 bases). The germline gives CDR1 SGHTA, CDR2 FQGNSA. The CDR3 length is 15 residues. The V end was cut by 4 bases, the J end by 0 bases, with 13 bases between.

The rearrangement links TRBV9 to TRBJ2-3; 11 bases align to TRBD2. The CDR3 contains 17 residues. Germline assignment: CDR1 SGDLS and CDR2 YYNGEE. V trimming: 0 bases; J trimming: 2 bases; junction bases outside the gene matches: 5. The CDR3 protein is CASSVGLAGGPTDTQYF. The CDR3 DNA sequence: TGTGCCAGCAGCGTAGGCCTAGCGGGGGGCCCCACAGATACGCAGTATTTT. The full variable domain, in which reference TRBV9 and TRBJ2-3 provide the parts outside the CDR3, is DSGVTQTPKHLITATGQRVTLRCSPRSGDLSVYWYQQSLDQGLQFLIQYYNGEERAKGNILERFSAQQFPDLHSELNLSSLELGDSALYFCASSVGLAGGPTDTQYFGPGTRLTVL.

V and J are TRBV15 and TRBJ1-2; 9 nucleotides match TRBD1. The CDR3 consists of 17 residues. Germline lookup yields CDR1 LNHNV and CDR2 YYDKDF (reference sequence). Losses at the gene ends were 1 base for V and 1 base for J; bases not matched to a gene: 7. The CDR3 nucleotides read TGTGCCACCAGCAGAGGAACAGGGGGCGCCATTAACTATGGCTACACCTTC. Translating it yields CATSRGTGGAINYGYTF.

DNA of the CDR3: TGTGCCAGCAGCGCCTTAGCGGGGGGGCGTTACGAGCAGTACTTC. This sequence encodes CASSALAGGRYEQYF. The V and J genes are TRBV5-6 and TRBJ2-7, with 11 bases fitting TRBD2. The CDR3 is 15 residues long. Germline V gives CDR1 SGHDT, CDR2 YYEEEE. V was clipped by 4 bases and J by 4 bases; unmatched bases: 7.

CDR3 protein: CASSYSRPPSYGYTF. The CDR3 DNA reads as TGTGCCAGCAGTTACTCACGACCGCCATCGTATGGCTACACCTTC. The chain recombines TRBV6-5 with TRBJ1-2; D is unclear. CDR1 MNHEY and CDR2 SVGAGI come from the germline V gene. The V end was cut by 0 bases, the J end by 5 bases, with 13 bases between. This CDR3 has 15 amino acids.

J is TRBJ2-7 and V is TRBV4-2; tentative D call: TRBD1 (7 bases). Germline assignment: CDR1 LGHNA and CDR2 YNFKEQ. The CDR3 runs to 14 residues. Trimming stripped 6 bases from V and 0 bases from J, with 12 bases between. CDR3: CASSSGGSSYEQYF. CDR3 sequence (DNA): TGTGCCAGCAGTTCAGGGGGGAGCTCCTACGAGCAGTACTTC.

J is TRBJ2-3 and V is TRBV7-6, with D possibly being TRBD2 (5 bases). V lost 1 base and J lost 0, with 11 bases in between. Looked up from germline, CDR1 is SGHVS and CDR2 is FNYEAQ. The CDR3 is 16 residues long. CDR3 sequence reads: CASSLVSGYSTDTQYF. The CDR3, as DNA: TGTGCCAGCAGCTTAGTAAGCGGCTATAGCACAGATACGCAGTATTTT.

This chain joins TRBV27 and TRBJ2-2; 7 bases line up with TRBD1. This CDR3 is 13 amino acids long. Germline V CDR1 and CDR2: MNHEY, SMNVEV (reference sequence). The V gene end was trimmed by 10 bases and the J gene end by 3 bases; junction bases not matched to a gene: 5. CDR3 protein: CATRTGDTGELFF. CDR3 in DNA: TGTGCCACCCGGACAGGTGACACCGGGGAGCTGTTTTTT.

The CDR3 nucleotides are TGTGCCAGCAGTCTTTACAGGGGTAATCAGCCCCAGCATTTT. Translated, it gives CASSLYRGNQPQHF. V is TRBV6-6 and J is TRBJ1-5; 7 bases align to TRBD1. Germline CDR1 reads MNHNY; CDR2 reads SVGAGI (reference sequence). This CDR3 has 14 amino acids. V lost 5 bases to trimming and J lost 4 bases; unmatched junction nucleotides: 5.